These 14 T cell receptor beta chains share one sample of origin, sequenced in a study of T cell clonotyping in hematopoietic cell transplantation. Sequencing was performed with immunoSEQ multiplex PCR; in TCRdb, only in-frame clones are kept and a portion is missing. The table records about 28,000 clones, approximately 82% of them present only once. Stated time point: recipient sample about 28 days before transplant, after cytoreduction. The source was peripheral blood mononuclear cells, collected before stem cell transplant. The receptors were gathered from a man in his forties or fifties with acute myeloid leukemia. Some clones in this sample may be carry-over from other donors' samples.

The CDR3 DNA sequence: TGCGCCAGCAGCTTGCCGCAGGGACTAGCCCCGACCGGGGAGCTGTTTTTT. Its protein is CASSLPQGLAPTGELFF. The chain carries TRBV5-1 and TRBJ2-2; 9 nucleotides match TRBD2. This CDR3 has 17 amino acids. Germline CDR1 and CDR2: SGHRS and YFSETQ. V lost 1 base and J lost 5; bases outside the gene matches: 9.

The genes are TRBV2 and TRBJ1-2; D is unclear. Trimming took off 3 bases at V and 7 bases at J, with 12 bases between the two ends. This CDR3 comprises 13 residues. Germline-derived CDR1 and CDR2 are SNHLY and FYNNEI. This CDR3 reads CASSELKGSGYTF. In nucleotides, the CDR3 is TGTGCCAGCAGTGAGTTAAAGGGCTCTGGCTACACCTTC.

In this sample, this clone turned up once. This sequence joins TRBV6-6 and TRBJ2-5, with 9 nucleotides matching TRBD2. Germline CDR1 and CDR2: MNHNY and SVGAGI (reference sequence). V dropped 4 bases and J dropped 5; count of bases not matched to a gene: 5. CDR3 length: 14 residues. The CDR3 DNA follows: TGTGCCAGCAGTTCCAGCGGGGGGCGGGAGACCCAGTACTTC. This translates into CASSSSGGRETQYF.

The CDR3 protein is CASSLATGTSNEQFF. CDR3 coding DNA: TGCGCCAGCAGCTTGGCGACCGGGACAAGCAATGAGCAGTTCTTC. The chain joins TRBV5-1 to TRBJ2-1, with a tentative D call TRBD1 (6 bases). The germline CDR1 and CDR2 sequences are SGHRS and YFSETQ. With 0 bases removed from V and 6 bases from J, the gap between germline ends came to 13 bases. CDR3 length: 15 residues.

This chain connects TRBV5-5 to TRBJ1-4; 7 bases map to TRBD1. J gave up 5 bases and V 2 bases, and 6 bases lay outside the gene matches. The CDR3 totals 15 residues. Looked up from germline, CDR1 is SGHKS and CDR2 is YYEKEE (reference sequence). The CDR3, as DNA: TGTGCCAGCAGCTTCCCCACAGGGGTAAATGAAAAACTGTTTTTT. It translates to CASSFPTGVNEKLFF.

The V gene is TRBV29-1, the J gene TRBJ1-1, with D possibly being TRBD1 (5 bases). This CDR3 spans 13 amino acids. V shed 6 bases and J shed 0 bases, with 11 bases lying between them. Germline CDR1 SQVTM, CDR2 ANQGSEA. The CDR3 spells CSVKTDMNTEAFF. The CDR3 DNA follows: TGCAGCGTCAAGACAGATATGAACACTGAAGCTTTCTTT.

This chain joins TRBV7-2 and TRBJ2-3; D call uncertain. This CDR3 contains 15 residues. V lost 7 bases and J 2 bases, leaving 16 bases between the germline ends. Germline values: CDR1 SGHTA, CDR2 FQGNSA. The CDR3 reads CASNLQPIPTDTQYF. As DNA, the CDR3 is TGTGCCAGCAATCTACAGCCGATCCCCACAGATACGCAGTATTTT.

V gene TRBV7-8 combines with J gene TRBJ2-6; 10 bases align to TRBD1. Germline V CDR1 and CDR2: SGHVS, FQNEAQ. This CDR3 is 16 amino acids long. V lost 4 bases, J lost 2 bases, and 2 bases stayed unmatched. Here the CDR3 DNA reads TGTGCCAGCAGCTCGACAGGGGGCGCTGGGGCCAACGTCCTGACTTTC. This codes for CASSSTGGAGANVLTF.

V and J are TRBV4-1 and TRBJ2-1, with unresolved D. Germline V gene data show CDR1 as MGHRA and CDR2 as YSYEKL. The CDR3 has 14 residues. V lost 4 bases to trimming and J lost 0 bases, with 7 bases between them. CDR3 DNA: TGCGCCAGCAGCCTACTTTCCTCCTACAATGAGCAGTTCTTC. It yields the protein CASSLLSSYNEQFF.

The rearrangement uses TRBV25-1 and TRBJ1-2; D gene unclear. V shed 5 bases and J shed 8 bases, with 9 bases lying between them. CDR3 length equals 11 residues. Germline CDR1 is MGHDK and CDR2 is SYGVNS. The CDR3 protein is CASSQDIGYTF. The CDR3 nucleotides are TGTGCCAGCAGTCAGGATATCGGCTACACCTTC.

The rearrangement links TRBV29-1 to TRBJ2-5; D not resolved. V was cut by 3 bases and J by 5 bases, with 4 bases left in between. Germline CDR1 reads SQVTM; CDR2 reads ANQGSEA. This CDR3 has 10 amino acids. The CDR3 here is CSVEAETQYF. CDR3 sequence (DNA): TGCAGCGTTGAGGCCGAGACCCAGTACTTC.

J is TRBJ2-7 and V is TRBV4-3; TRBD1 aligns across 8 bases. Germline trimming cut 4 bases from V and 2 bases from J; bases unmatched to any gene: 4. This CDR3 spans 14 amino acids. Germline CDR1 and CDR2: LGHNA and YSLEER. In nucleotides, the CDR3 is TGCGCCAGCAGCCCTTCGACAGGGGCCTACGAGCAGTACTTC. It encodes CASSPSTGAYEQYF.

The V and J genes are TRBV28 and TRBJ1-2, with D unresolved. CDR1 and CDR2 (germline): MDHEN, SYDVKM. V gave up 7 bases and J gave up 5 bases, with 20 bases separating them. The CDR3 totals 15 residues. The CDR3 DNA is TGTGCCAGCACCATGGGAGCAGCCCGAGGGTATGGCTACACCTTC. Its translation: CASTMGAARGYGYTF.

The J gene is TRBJ2-3, the V gene TRBV7-9, with 12 positions matching TRBD2. J was trimmed by 7 bases and V by 1 base; bases with no gene match: 6. Per germline, CDR1 SEHNR and CDR2 FQNEAQ (reference sequence). The CDR3 extends over 16 amino acids. The CDR3 here is CASSLVTSGGKYTQYF. The DNA for the CDR3 is TGTGCCAGCAGCTTAGTAACTAGCGGGGGGAAATATACGCAGTATTTT.